This TCR beta chain was found in a study of OX40 agonist ivuxolimab in advanced cancers. Context from the whole study: Ivuxolimab was a fully human IgG2 agonistic monoclonal antibody targeting the costimulatory receptor OX40 (CD134). Intravenous ivuxolimab was administered to patients every 2 weeks at six dose levels: 0.01, 0.1, 0.3, 1.5, 3 and 10 mg/kg. Of the roughly 52 dose-escalation patients, hepatocellular carcinoma was present in around 20, melanoma in some 15, renal cell carcinoma in 9 and head and neck cancer in 9. In the dose-escalation cohort, roughly four fifths of patients were male, and the mean age was approximately 64 years, with a range of about 23 to 85. Prior anti-PD-1, anti-PD-L1 or anti-CTLA-4 therapy was permitted, and 40% of dose-escalation patients had received checkpoint inhibitors. Partial responses occurred in three dose-escalation patients: two with cutaneous melanoma and one with hepatocellular carcinoma. The purpose of peripheral TCRbeta sequencing was to test whether ivuxolimab changed TCR sequence diversity and led to clonal T-cell expansion. The paper describes the monotherapy dose-escalation part (N ≈ 51 patients) of the phase I trial of ivuxolimab.

Concerning this clone itself: No antigen is known for it. No base qualities exist here, and no much larger clone lies one base off it.

Genomic DNA was extracted from sorted cells for sequencing of the TCRbeta CDR3 region. The immunoSEQ Assay was used for sequencing of TCRbeta CDR3 regions. Not all clones reach the TCRdb copy of this immuneACCESS table, which keeps in-frame sequences only. Checked studies attribute under half of the gap to unresolved V genes and leave the rest unexplained. The sample table lists 95,000 to 100,000 clones, about nine tenths of them with a count of one. About 1.6% of the sample rests with the top ten. Patients with a history of autoimmune disease or receiving systemic immunosuppression were excluded from the trial. Peripheral blood for TCR sequencing was collected from all dose cohorts at baseline, on cycle 4 day 1, and on cycle 7 day 1. Samples came from an open-label, multicenter, first-in-human phase I dose-escalation trial of ivuxolimab. Adults with locally advanced or metastatic melanoma, renal cell carcinoma, hepatocellular carcinoma or head and neck squamous cell carcinoma were enrolled in the trial. Before TCR sequencing, CD4+ T cells and CD8+ T cells were sorted from peripheral blood as separate populations.

Compared with germline, V lacks 7 bases and J lacks 10 bases; bases without a gene match: 10. The germline V gene encodes CDR1 MRHNA and CDR2 SNTAGT. Including cysteine and phenylalanine, the CDR3 has 14 amino acids. Only the CDR3 DNA stays, 42 bases, in frame from base 1. Beyond this particular receptor, the publication reports: Low levels of normalized T-cell clonal expansion were also shown by some nonresponding patients. In the 0.1-3.0 mg/kg groups, partial responders had among the lowest normalized peripheral clonal expansion, particularly in CD8+ T cells. Clonal expansion of both CD4+ and CD8+ blood T cells was observed from baseline to week 6 at doses 0.1 to 3.0 mg/kg. The antigen specificity of the clonally expanded peripheral T cells was not determined. After ivuxolimab, more expanded clones were found on average in CD8+ T cells than in CD4+ T cells.

The TCR sequence derives from an adult with an advanced solid tumor such as melanoma, head and neck, liver or kidney cancer. The material sequenced was CD4+ or CD8+ T cells sorted from blood, taken in a trial of the OX40 agonist ivuxolimab. This chain is built from TRBV6-4 and TRBJ1-4, with 9 bases matching TRBD1. For the CDR3, the sequence is CASIRTGAWAKLFF. The bases are TGTGCCAGCATCCGGACAGGGGCATGGGCAAAACTGTTTTTT.